The 30 T cell receptor beta chains below all came from one sample that was sequenced in a study of early T cells in non-severe SARS-CoV-2 infection. TCRdb called the 5' RACE reads again in MiXCR, with one record for every CDR3 protein. The data show about 110,000 distinct CDR3 sequences, with more than 9.5% seen just once and more than 6.5% held by the top ten. The sample comprised whole blood. These receptor sequences come from an adult who was a healthcare worker with PCR-confirmed SARS-CoV-2 infection or an uninfected control (not recorded which).

There are many counts of this clonotype. Here the CDR3 DNA reads TGTGCCAGCAGTTTGCCCCCTAATGAGCAGTTCTTC. It translates to CASSLPPNEQFF. The chain joins TRBV12-3 or TRBV12-4 to TRBJ2-1; D is ambiguous. This CDR3 is 12 amino acids long. The germline V and J ends were trimmed by 3 bases and 7 bases, with 7 bases remaining between them.

This clonotype was observed a handful of times. V usage is TRBV7-2 and J usage is TRBJ2-2; D gene unclear. The V end lost 5 bases, the J end lost 0 bases, and 13 bases lay between the germline ends. The CDR3 sequence is 16 residues long. Germline assignment: CDR1 SGHTA and CDR2 FQGNSA. As DNA, the CDR3 is TGTGCCAGCAGCGCCTACCAACGGGCGAACACCGGGGAGCTGTTTTTT. Its translation is CASSAYQRANTGELFF.

This clonotype came up many times. The J gene is TRBJ2-7, the V gene TRBV12-3 or TRBV12-4; D is uncertain. Trimming removed 6 bases from V and 3 bases from J, with 9 bases in between. The CDR3 extends over 12 amino acids. The chain's CDR3 is CASSPSDYEQYF. As DNA, the CDR3 is TGTGCCAGCAGCCCCAGCGACTACGAGCAGTACTTC.

This clonotype was counted between two and nine times. The chain uses TRBV30 and TRBJ2-7; D assignment may be TRBD1 or TRBD2 (5 bases each). The CDR3 extends over 13 amino acids. Germline CDR1 reads GTSNPN; CDR2 reads SVGIG (reference sequence). The V gene lost 0 bases and the J gene lost 6 bases, with 12 bases spanning the gap. The CDR3 coding sequence is TGTGCCTGGAGTGTTCGATCGGGGCGCGAGCAGTACTTC. Translated, it gives CAWSVRSGREQYF.

The V and J genes are TRBV23-1 and TRBJ2-1, with D perhaps TRBD1 (6 bases). TRBV23-1 is filed as an ORF, its function uncertain. Between the trimmed V and J ends, which lost 7 bases and 2 bases, there was a span of 12 bases. The CDR3 loop spans 14 amino acids. CDR3 loop: CASTWTATYNEQFF. The CDR3 region has the DNA TGCGCCAGCACGTGGACAGCCACCTACAATGAGCAGTTCTTC.

The chain links TRBV28 to TRBJ2-7; D is perhaps TRBD1 or TRBD2 (5 bases each). V was trimmed by 7 bases and J by 6 bases, leaving 16 bases between them. The CDR3 covers 13 residues. Germline CDR1 MDHEN, CDR2 SYDVKM. The chain's CDR3 is CASTSGRMSEQYF. CDR3 coding DNA: TGTGCCAGCACCTCGGGACGAATGTCCGAGCAGTACTTC.

There are a few counts of this clonotype. The chain links TRBV6-1 to TRBJ2-5, with 13 bases lining up with TRBD2. With V trimmed by 2 bases and J by 5 bases, 11 bases remained unmatched. The CDR3 covers 18 residues. Germline CDR1 and CDR2: MNHNS and SASEGT. This CDR3 is CASSELVLAGGGTETQYF. CDR3 nucleotide sequence: TGTGCCAGCAGTGAACTGGTACTAGCGGGAGGGGGAACGGAGACCCAGTACTTC.

This clonotype was counted many times. The genes are TRBV10-3 and TRBJ2-1, with D possibly TRBD2 on 6 matching bases. There are 13 residues in the CDR3. V lost 10 bases and J lost 6, with 16 bases in between. CDR1 is ENHRY and CDR2 is SYGVKD in the germline V gene. The CDR3 nucleotides are TGTGCCACCGGACTACCCACTTTCAATGAGCAGTTCTTC. Protein product: CATGLPTFNEQFF.

The V and J genes are TRBV28 and TRBJ1-2; the D gene is possibly TRBD1 (5 bases). Germline V lookup: CDR1 MDHEN, CDR2 SYDVKM. The germline V and J ends were trimmed by 5 bases and 6 bases, with 16 bases remaining between them. The CDR3 extends over 14 amino acids. CDR3 amino acids: CASSTPGGGNGYTF. In DNA form, the CDR3 reads TGTGCCAGCAGTACGCCCGGGGGGGGAAATGGCTACACCTTC.

There are many counts of this clonotype. The CDR3 region has the DNA TGTGCCAGCAGTGTGGTCACGGGGGGAGATACGCAGTATTTT. Translation gives CASSVVTGGDTQYF. The V call is TRBV6-4, the J call TRBJ2-3; TRBD2 matches 7 bases. After removal of 4 bases from V and 5 bases from J, the junction contained 6 bases not matched to a gene. The germline gives CDR1 MRHNA, CDR2 SNTAGT. There are 14 residues in the CDR3.

This clonotype occurred a few times. The chain recombines TRBV4-1 with TRBJ1-6, with TRBD1 matching over 7 bases. Germline V gene lookup returns CDR1 MGHRA and CDR2 YSYEKL. This CDR3 contains 15 residues. Germline trimming cut 4 bases from V and 11 bases from J; bases unmatched to any gene: 11. CDR3 DNA: TGCGCCAGCAGCCTTGACAGGGAATATGTCCCACCCCTCCACTTT. Its protein product is CASSLDREYVPPLHF.

Details on this clonotype: Lacking the conserved final phenylalanine or tryptophan, this CDR3 likely reflects a read error. The genes are TRBV12-3 or TRBV12-4 and TRBJ1-1; D gene ambiguous. CDR3 length equals 12 residues. V was trimmed by 4 bases and J by 7 bases, leaving 10 bases between them. As DNA, the CDR3 is TGTGCCAGCAGTTCTGATACAGTTGAAGCTTTCTCT. Translation gives CASSSDTVEAFS.

The chain couples TRBV4-1 to TRBJ1-5; D possibly corresponds to TRBD1 (5 bases). The CDR3 spans 15 residues. The ends were cut back, 0 bases at V and 5 bases at J, with 11 bases in the middle. Germline CDR1 is MGHRA and CDR2 is YSYEKL. The CDR3 is CASSQEGQGDQPQHF. The CDR3 DNA reads TGCGCCAGCAGCCAAGAAGGGCAGGGAGATCAGCCCCAGCATTTT.

This clonotype was observed a few times. The chain is built from TRBV7-6 and TRBJ2-1; 8 bases fit TRBD2. The junction had 11 bases not matched to a gene; V was cut back by 2 bases and J by 8 bases. Germline V gives CDR1 SGHVS, CDR2 FNYEAQ. CDR3 length: 16 residues. CDR3: CASSLIESGSSHEQFF. The CDR3 region has the DNA TGTGCCAGCAGCTTAATCGAGAGCGGGAGTAGTCATGAGCAGTTCTTC.

There are many counts of this clonotype. The chain couples TRBV5-1 to TRBJ1-1; D is unresolved. The CDR3 has 13 residues. V shed 0 bases and J shed 4 bases, with 7 bases lying between them. Germline-derived CDR1 and CDR2 are SGHRS and YFSETQ. CDR3 in DNA: TGCGCCAGCAGCTTGGAGTCAAGCACTGAAGCTTTCTTT. Protein: CASSLESSTEAFF. Full variable domain (missing parts from reference TRBV5-1 and TRBJ1-1): KAGVTQTPRYLIKTRGQQVTLSCSPISGHRSVSWYQQTPGQGLQFLFEYFSETQRNKGNFPGRFSGRQFSNSRSEMNVSTLELGDSALYLCASSLESSTEAFFGQGTRLTVV.

This clonotype was recorded at least ten times. CDR3 bases: TGTGCCAGCATTCCTCGACAGCCGTTGACTGAAGCTTTCTTT. Translated, it gives CASIPRQPLTEAFF. The chain couples TRBV11-2 to TRBJ1-1, with D tentatively TRBD1 (5 bases). Trimming left V 7 bases short and J 5 bases short, with 17 bases between. This CDR3 is 14 amino acids long. CDR1 is SGHAT, CDR2 FQNNGV, per germline.

This clonotype was found a few times. The chain joins TRBV5-1 to TRBJ1-2; D is unclear. The germline V gene encodes CDR1 SGHRS and CDR2 YFSETQ. The CDR3 runs 14 residues. Trimming pared 0 bases from V and 6 bases from J, leaving 12 bases between. The CDR3 sequence: CASSLGGLFDGYTF. CDR3 nucleotides: TGCGCCAGCAGCTTGGGCGGACTCTTCGATGGCTACACCTTC.

This clonotype was detected a few times. The chain joins TRBV7-2 to TRBJ2-2, with D possibly being TRBD1 or TRBD2 (5 bases each). Trimming cost V 6 bases and J 6 bases, with 17 bases left between them. This CDR3 comprises 15 residues. Germline CDR1 reads SGHTA; CDR2 reads FQGNSA. In DNA form, the CDR3 reads TGTGCCAGCAGGCCCGGGACCCCGATGCCCGGGGAGCTGTTTTTT. Amino acids: CASRPGTPMPGELFF. Filled out from reference TRBV7-2 and TRBJ2-2, the complete variable domain reads GAGVSQSPSNKVTEKGKDVELRCDPISGHTALYWYRQSLGQGLEFLIYFQGNSAPDKSGLPSDRFSAERTGGSVSTLTIQRTQQEDSAVYLCASRPGTPMPGELFFGEGSRLTVL.

The rearrangement links TRBV20-1 to TRBJ2-3; 10 bases are a match to TRBD2. Trimming at V came to 3 bases and at J to 2 bases, leaving 8 bases not matched to a gene. The CDR3 is 16 residues long. Germline CDR1 DFQATT, CDR2 SNEGSKA (reference sequence). The CDR3 nucleotides are TGCAGTGCTAGTTGGCAGCGGGAGGGCCCCACAGATACGCAGTATTTT. This codes for CSASWQREGPTDTQYF.

This clonotype showed up many times. The chain is built from TRBV7-8 and TRBJ1-1; D remains unclear. Germline CDR1 and CDR2: SGHVS and FQNEAQ. This CDR3 spans 15 amino acids. Between the trimmed V and J ends, which lost 5 bases and 5 bases, there was a span of 18 bases. The CDR3 sequence is CASSGGRGRWTEAFF. The DNA of the CDR3 is TGTGCCAGCAGCGGTGGGCGAGGGCGGTGGACTGAAGCTTTCTTT.

This clonotype has ten or more counts. This sequence joins TRBV19 and TRBJ2-1, with TRBD1 identical over 8 bases. This CDR3 spans 15 amino acids. V shed 4 bases, J shed 8 bases, and the junction held 10 bases outside the gene matches. Germline CDR1 reads LNHDA; CDR2 reads SQIVND (reference sequence). CDR3 DNA sequence: TGTGCCAGTAGTACCGGACAGGGAGGAATCTATGAGCAGTTCTTC. It is translated as CASSTGQGGIYEQFF.

The sample holds a few counts of this clonotype. The V and J genes are TRBV4-1 and TRBJ1-5; 9 positions match TRBD1. Germline V gives CDR1 MGHRA, CDR2 YSYEKL. The CDR3 has 16 residues. Trimming at V came to 1 base and at J to 2 bases, leaving 3 bases not matched to a gene. CDR3: CASSQVGQGGNQPQHF. In nucleotides, the CDR3 is TGCGCCAGCAGCCAAGTGGGACAGGGAGGCAATCAGCCCCAGCATTTT.

The chain uses TRBV11-2 and TRBJ2-1, with D perhaps matching TRBD1 (6 bases). Trimming took off 5 bases at V and 5 bases at J, with 16 bases between the two ends. This CDR3 has 15 residues. The V gene's germline CDR1 is SGHAT and CDR2 FQNNGV. As DNA, the CDR3 is TGTGCCAGCAGCCCACCGAACAGGGCGGACAATGAGCAGTTCTTC. As protein: CASSPPNRADNEQFF.

This clonotype appeared many times. This rearrangement joins TRBV10-3 to TRBJ2-2; TRBD2 matches at 7 bases. The CDR3 totals 18 residues. CDR1 and CDR2 (germline): ENHRY, SYGVKD. After removal of 5 bases from V and 4 bases from J, the junction contained 16 bases not matched to a gene. The CDR3 loop is CAISPTAGWEGRTGELFF. For the CDR3, the DNA is TGTGCCATCAGTCCAACTGCCGGCTGGGAGGGGCGCACCGGGGAGCTGTTTTTT.

This clonotype was detected only a few times. V usage is TRBV30 and J usage is TRBJ1-2; D is possibly TRBD1 (6 bases). Trimming took off 8 bases at V and 8 bases at J, with 21 bases between the two ends. The germline gives CDR1 GTSNPN, CDR2 SVGIG (reference sequence). The CDR3 sequence is 13 residues long. This CDR3 is CAGGMGGKGGYTF. In nucleotides, the CDR3 is TGTGCCGGGGGCATGGGGGGCAAAGGAGGCTACACCTTC.

This clonotype was seen a few times. The genes are TRBV1 and TRBJ2-6; the table's D call, TRBD1, was not checked against the DNA. TRBV1 represents a pseudogene. The CDR3 is 15 amino acids. The CDR3 nucleotides are TGCATTTCGGCTGGGGCCGCGGCAGGGGCCAACGTCCTGACTTTC. Residues: CISAGAAAGANVLTF.

The V and J genes are TRBV20-1 and TRBJ2-1, with D possibly being TRBD2 (7 bases). Deletions cut 8 bases from V and 5 bases from J, with 22 bases between. Germline loops: CDR1 DFQATT, CDR2 SNEGSKA (reference sequence). The CDR3 sequence is 15 residues long. DNA of the CDR3: TGCAGTCCGCAACGGGGGGCTAGTCGTCACAATGAGCAGTTCTTC. This gives the protein CSPQRGASRHNEQFF.

The gene calls are TRBV11-2 and TRBJ2-7, with a weak D call TRBD1 (5 bases). V lost 3 bases to trimming and J lost 2 bases, with 8 bases between them. The V gene's germline CDR1 is SGHAT and CDR2 FQNNGV. The length of the CDR3 is 13 residues. The CDR3 spells CASSFWGAYEQYF. CDR3 DNA sequence: TGTGCCAGCAGCTTTTGGGGCGCCTACGAGCAGTACTTC.

This clonotype has ten or more counts. The chain combines TRBV29-1 with TRBJ2-3; 10 nucleotides match TRBD2. CDR1 is SQVTM, CDR2 ANQGSEA, per germline. J was trimmed by 8 bases and V by 3 bases; bases with no gene match: 14. This CDR3 has 16 residues. In DNA form, the CDR3 reads TGCAGCGTTGAGAGCGTCGCTAGCGGGAGTCGGGGTACGCAGTATTTT. Protein product: CSVESVASGSRGTQYF.

This sequence joins TRBV19 and TRBJ2-6; D remains unclear. V was trimmed by 3 bases and J by 0 bases, leaving 12 bases between them. The CDR3 loop spans 17 amino acids. Germline CDR1 reads LNHDA; CDR2 reads SQIVND (reference sequence). The CDR3 nucleotides are TGTGCCAGTAGTATTACTGGCGCGAGCTCTGGGGCCAACGTCCTGACTTTC. Translated: CASSITGASSGANVLTF.